This T cell receptor beta chain was identified during a study of cytomegalovirus exposure and HLA in healthy donors. PCR amplification relied on 60 Vbeta primers (plus 13 Jbeta primers). Sequencing used immunoSEQ multiplex PCR; TCRdb keeps in-frame clones, though not all of them. The sample lists around 160,000 clones, 70% to 90% occurring once. The V end lost 1 base, the J end lost 5 bases, and 12 bases lay between the germline ends. The CDR3 loop spans 14 amino acids. Looked up from germline, CDR1 is MGHRA and CDR2 is YSYEKL. This chain joins TRBV4-1 and TRBJ2-7; D is possibly TRBD2 (6 bases). The sequenced sample was PBMCs. The receptor was derived from a man younger than 35 in good health and CMV-seropositive. The CDR3 DNA follows: TGCGCCAGCAGCCAAGTACGGAGGGGCCACGAGCAGTACTTC. It yields the protein CASSQVRRGHEQYF.